What follows are 30 T cell receptor beta chains derived from one specimen sequenced in a study of CD8 T cells in Susac syndrome. RNA was extracted with the RNeasy kit, and a quantity of roughly 0.45 to 1 ug was reverse transcribed using random hexamers. TCRdb redid the calling of the immunoSEQ multiplex PCR reads with MiXCR, one entry per CDR3 protein. Among more than 100,000 distinct CDR3 sequences, roughly 95% were seen once, and the ten largest hold less than 0.15%. Material: CD4+ T cells from PBMCs. These receptors came from a human donor with Susac syndrome.

This chain connects TRBV28 to TRBJ2-7; D ambiguous. This CDR3 contains 12 residues. V was cut by 9 bases and J by 3 bases, with 12 bases left in between. Germline CDR1 reads MDHEN; CDR2 reads SYDVKM. The CDR3 DNA reads TGTGCCAGTTTGTCTTCTGGCTACGAGCAGTACTTC. It encodes CASLSSGYEQYF.

V usage is TRBV3-1 and J usage is TRBJ2-5, with TRBD2 identical over 10 bases. With 0 bases clipped from V and 5 bases from J, the junction kept 12 bases outside the gene matches. This CDR3 spans 18 amino acids. In germline, CDR1 is LGHDT, CDR2 YNNKEL (reference sequence). The CDR3 protein is CASSQDFSSGSQGETQYF. The CDR3 region has the DNA TGTGCCAGCAGCCAAGATTTTTCTAGCGGGAGCCAGGGGGAGACCCAGTACTTC.

The J gene is TRBJ1-5, the V gene TRBV12-3 or TRBV12-4; no clear D gene. This CDR3 comprises 13 residues. The V end lost 3 bases, the J end lost 5 bases, and 8 bases lay between the germline ends. CDR3 amino acids: CASSFGKDQPQHF. CDR3 bases: TGTGCCAGCAGTTTTGGCAAGGATCAGCCCCAGCATTTT.

The chain links TRBV5-1 to TRBJ2-7; TRBD2 agrees at 9 bases. The J segment lost 2 bases and the V segment lost 5 bases, leaving 8 bases of the junction unmatched. The CDR3 sequence is 15 residues long. CDR1 is SGHRS and CDR2 is YFSETQ in the germline V gene. This chain's CDR3 is CASSTLAGGAYEQYF. The CDR3 DNA is TGCGCCAGCAGTACCCTGGCGGGAGGGGCCTACGAGCAGTACTTC.

The V gene is TRBV5-1, the J gene TRBJ2-6; D is uncertain. The length of the CDR3 is 15 residues. The V and J ends lost 6 bases and 3 bases respectively, with 13 bases between them. Germline CDR1 SGHRS, CDR2 YFSETQ. The CDR3 here is CASTSVGGGANVLTF. The CDR3 DNA reads TGCGCCAGCACCTCCGTGGGTGGTGGGGCCAACGTCCTGACTTTC.

The rearrangement joins TRBV29-1 to TRBJ2-7; D might be TRBD2 (6 bases). The V and J ends lost 6 bases and 1 base respectively, with 10 bases between them. Germline CDR1 is SQVTM and CDR2 is ANQGSEA. The CDR3 sequence is 12 residues long. This CDR3 reads CSVMEGSYEQYF. The DNA for the CDR3 is TGCAGCGTCATGGAGGGATCCTACGAGCAGTACTTC.

J is TRBJ1-2 and V is TRBV25-1; D gene unclear. The CDR3 covers 14 residues. V was trimmed by 1 base and J by 0 bases, leaving 6 bases between them. Germline CDR1 reads MGHDK; CDR2 reads SYGVNS. DNA of the CDR3: TGTGCCAGCAGTGAATCCCTCTCTAACTATGGCTACACCTTC. Translated, it gives CASSESLSNYGYTF.

The rearrangement links TRBV15 to TRBJ2-2; D perhaps matches TRBD2 (5 bases). In germline, CDR1 is LNHNV, CDR2 YYDKDF (reference sequence). Deletions cut 4 bases from V and 3 bases from J, with 15 bases between. The CDR3 spans 16 residues. The CDR3 sequence is CATSIEDYKDTGELFF. The CDR3 DNA reads as TGTGCCACCAGCATAGAAGACTATAAAGACACCGGGGAGCTGTTTTTT.

V usage is TRBV2 and J usage is TRBJ1-1; 8 bases match TRBD1. Per the germline V gene, CDR1 is SNHLY and CDR2 is FYNNEI. This CDR3 is 14 amino acids long. Trimming cost V 4 bases and J 5 bases; bases outside gene matches: 6. The CDR3 region has the DNA TGTGCCAGCAGTGTCGTCAGGGGGCGGACTGAAGCTTTCTTT. It is translated as CASSVVRGRTEAFF.

CDR3 protein: CSARETGNQPQHF. CDR3 coding DNA: TGCAGTGCTAGAGAGACCGGCAATCAGCCCCAGCATTTT. The J gene is TRBJ1-5, the V gene TRBV20-1; no definite D call. V lost 0 bases and J lost 2, with 5 bases in between. The germline V gene encodes CDR1 DFQATT and CDR2 SNEGSKA (reference sequence). The CDR3 covers 13 residues.

The chain has TRBV7-2 and TRBJ2-1; the D call may be TRBD1 or TRBD2 (5 bases each). The germline gives CDR1 SGHTA, CDR2 FQGNSA. The germline V and J ends were trimmed by 8 bases and 2 bases, with 13 bases remaining between them. This CDR3 region has 14 residues. CDR3 sequence reads: CASGTGTAYNEQFF. The DNA of the CDR3 is TGTGCCAGCGGAACCGGGACGGCCTACAATGAGCAGTTCTTC.

The V and J genes are TRBV6-2 or TRBV6-3 and TRBJ2-5; no firm D call. CDR3 length equals 14 residues. V gave up 5 bases and J gave up 5 bases, with 15 bases separating them. From germline, CDR1 is MNHEY and CDR2 SVGEGT. The CDR3 DNA reads TGTGCCAGCAGTCCTCGGAGTGTCCGGGAGACCCAGTACTTC. This sequence encodes CASSPRSVRETQYF.

The V call is TRBV15, the J call TRBJ2-2, with D uncertain. The CDR3 length is 13 residues. V was trimmed by 0 bases and J by 6 bases, leaving 5 bases between them. Germline V gives CDR1 LNHNV, CDR2 YYDKDF (reference sequence). CDR3 loop: CATSRDIAGELFF. CDR3 bases: TGTGCCACCAGCAGAGATATCGCCGGGGAGCTGTTTTTT.

This chain links TRBV3-1 with TRBJ2-1, with 11 bases fitting TRBD2. Germline CDR1 LGHDT, CDR2 YNNKEL (reference sequence). The trim removed 2 bases at V and 6 bases at J, leaving 6 bases unmatched. CDR3 size: 16 residues. CDR3 residues: CASSQLAGGPGNEQFF. CDR3 DNA: TGTGCCAGCAGCCAATTAGCGGGAGGGCCGGGCAATGAGCAGTTCTTC.

The V gene is TRBV19, the J gene TRBJ2-7, with D possibly TRBD1 on 5 matching bases. Per the germline V gene, CDR1 is LNHDA and CDR2 is SQIVND (reference sequence). The CDR3 covers 16 residues. V lost 3 bases to trimming and J lost 2 bases, with 17 bases between them. The CDR3 sequence: CASSMGPHRSPYEQYF. CDR3 in DNA: TGTGCCAGTAGTATGGGCCCGCACAGGTCCCCCTACGAGCAGTACTTC.

V usage is TRBV4-2 and J usage is TRBJ2-5; D not resolved. V shed 0 bases and J shed 5 bases, with 13 bases lying between them. CDR3 length: 15 amino acids. Germline V CDR1 and CDR2: LGHNA, YNFKEQ. This CDR3 reads CASSQDGSRSETQYF. The CDR3, as DNA: TGTGCCAGCAGCCAAGATGGAAGCCGGAGCGAGACCCAGTACTTC.

This chain uses TRBV20-1 with TRBJ1-5, with a weak D call TRBD1 (5 bases). V lost 6 bases to trimming and J lost 3 bases, with 18 bases between them. Germline V lookup: CDR1 DFQATT, CDR2 SNEGSKA (reference sequence). The CDR3 covers 15 residues. The CDR3 sequence is CSAPGEGTHNQPQHF. Written as DNA, the CDR3 is TGCAGTGCCCCGGGCGAGGGGACGCACAATCAGCCCCAGCATTTT.

The rearrangement joins TRBV20-1 to TRBJ2-5; the match to TRBD1 covers 9 bases. Germline CDR1 reads DFQATT; CDR2 reads SNEGSKA (reference sequence). J lost 1 base, V lost 6 bases, and 6 bases had no gene match. The CDR3 spans 14 residues. This chain's CDR3 is CSAQQGAVQETQYF. The DNA of the CDR3 is TGCAGTGCACAACAGGGGGCGGTCCAAGAGACCCAGTACTTC.

This clonotype came up once. This rearrangement joins TRBV29-1 to TRBJ1-2, with a weak D call TRBD1 (5 bases). The CDR3 is 13 residues long. Germline V CDR1 and CDR2: SQVTM, ANQGSEA. V lost 4 bases and J lost 4, with 13 bases in between. The DNA for the CDR3 is TGCAGCGTTGTGACGCAGGGAGGCTATGGCTACACCTTC. The encoded protein is CSVVTQGGYGYTF.

The V and J genes are TRBV12-5 and TRBJ2-7; D is possibly TRBD1 (5 bases). The germline V and J ends were trimmed by 5 bases and 5 bases, with 13 bases remaining between them. CDR1 is LGHNT and CDR2 is FRNRAP in the germline V gene. The CDR3 is made up of 13 amino acids. This CDR3 is CASGVRLGHEQYF. The DNA of the CDR3 is TGTGCTAGTGGTGTAAGGCTGGGGCACGAGCAGTACTTC.

The chain uses TRBV2 and TRBJ2-7; tentative D call: TRBD2 (5 bases). Germline V CDR1 and CDR2: SNHLY, FYNNEI. The CDR3 is 17 amino acids. V was shortened by 8 bases and J by 4 bases, with 27 bases between the two germline ends. The CDR3 spells CASAGKLQLTLDYEQYF. DNA of the CDR3: TGTGCCAGCGCGGGTAAACTACAGTTAACCCTAGATTACGAGCAGTACTTC.

The J gene is TRBJ1-1, the V gene TRBV15; D is ambiguous. This CDR3 spans 15 amino acids. Germline V lookup: CDR1 LNHNV, CDR2 YYDKDF (reference sequence). The V and J ends lost 5 bases and 1 base respectively, with 14 bases between them. The CDR3 protein is CATSVRLIENTEAFF. For the CDR3, the DNA is TGTGCCACCAGCGTAAGACTGATAGAGAACACTGAAGCTTTCTTT.

J is TRBJ2-3 and V is TRBV29-1, with D uncertain. This CDR3 is 14 amino acids long. Trimming removed 1 base from V and 0 bases from J, with 8 bases in between. Germline-derived CDR1 and CDR2 are SQVTM and ANQGSEA. CDR3 sequence reads: CSVEGGKSTDTQYF. In nucleotides, the CDR3 is TGCAGCGTTGAAGGGGGTAAGAGCACAGATACGCAGTATTTT.

The CDR3 nucleotides are TGTGCCAGCAGCGCCACTAGCGGGTTCCAAGAGACCCAGTACTTC. Protein: CASSATSGFQETQYF. The chain carries TRBV3-1 and TRBJ2-5, with 9 bases lining up with TRBD2. V gave up 5 bases and J gave up 1 base; unmatched junction bases: 5. The V gene's germline CDR1 is LGHDT and CDR2 YNNKEL (reference sequence). The CDR3 is made up of 15 amino acids.

The rearrangement links TRBV20-1 to TRBJ2-1; D is unclear. The length of the CDR3 is 14 residues. Trimming stripped 2 bases from V and 0 bases from J, with 8 bases between. The germline V gene encodes CDR1 DFQATT and CDR2 SNEGSKA (reference sequence). For the CDR3, the DNA is TGCAGTGCTAGACTAAGGAGCTCCTACAATGAGCAGTTCTTC. As protein: CSARLRSSYNEQFF.

This sequence joins TRBV12-3 or TRBV12-4 and TRBJ1-2, with TRBD1 as a possible D gene (6 bases). The CDR3 runs 13 residues. Trimming removed 3 bases from V and 8 bases from J, with 13 bases in between. The CDR3 region is CASSLGGPRGYTF. The CDR3, as DNA: TGTGCCAGCAGTTTGGGGGGCCCGAGGGGCTACACCTTC.

The chain recombines TRBV19 with TRBJ2-1; no clear D gene. The CDR3 is made up of 13 amino acids. The V gene's germline CDR1 is LNHDA and CDR2 SQIVND (reference sequence). V gave up 7 bases and J gave up 0 bases, with 7 bases separating them. The CDR3 spells CASTPSSYNEQFF. DNA of the CDR3: TGTGCCAGTACCCCTAGCTCCTACAATGAGCAGTTCTTC.

The chain uses TRBV5-4 and TRBJ2-3; unclear D gene. Germline loops: CDR1 SGHNT, CDR2 YYREEE (reference sequence). Trimming pared 4 bases from V and 6 bases from J, leaving 15 bases between. The CDR3 is 14 residues long. This CDR3 is CASSRDRNGDTQYF. The DNA of the CDR3 is TGTGCCAGCAGCCGAGACCGGAATGGGGATACGCAGTATTTT.

This rearrangement joins TRBV27 to TRBJ2-6, with D perhaps matching TRBD1 or TRBD2 (5 bases each). V lost 2 bases and J 4 bases, leaving 9 bases between the germline ends. Germline V CDR1 and CDR2: MNHEY, SMNVEV (reference sequence). This CDR3 contains 15 residues. This CDR3 is CASSLQGVGANVLTF. CDR3 coding DNA: TGTGCCAGCAGTTTACAGGGAGTCGGGGCCAACGTCCTGACTTTC.

J is TRBJ2-1 and V is TRBV6-2 or TRBV6-3, with TRBD2 identical over 11 bases. Germline trimming cut 0 bases from V and 8 bases from J; bases unmatched to any gene: 6. Germline lookup yields CDR1 MNHEY and CDR2 SVGEGT. CDR3 length equals 16 residues. The CDR3 region is CASSYSIAGGPDEQFF. CDR3 DNA: TGTGCCAGCAGTTACTCGATAGCGGGAGGGCCAGATGAGCAGTTCTTC.